The T cell receptor (beta chain) described here comes from a study of graft-versus-host responses after intestinal transplantation. Study-wide results and limits: Graft-donor T cell macrochimerism in patients accompanied high graft-versus-host to host-versus-graft clonal ratios in allografts.

Here immunoSEQ multiplex PCR was the method, and the copy in TCRdb shows in-frame clones only, minus some. The table shows about 90,000 clones, with around 90% occurring only once. Only one count was recorded for this clone. Its antigen is unknown. Germline V lookup: CDR1 SGHTA, CDR2 FQGTGA. V lost 2 bases, J lost 5 bases, and 19 bases lay in between. The CDR3 length is 16 residues. This sequence joins TRBV7-3 and TRBJ2-7; D remains ambiguous. This sequence was found in a human donor who received an intestinal transplant. The sequencing here drew on unstimulated CD4+ T cells sorted from spleen or lymph node cells, taken before intestinal transplant. CDR3 bases: TGTGCCAGCAGCTTAGGGCCGAGACACCCGCCCCACGAGCAGTACTTC. Its translation: CASSLGPRHPPHEQYF.